Below are 14 T cell receptor beta chains sequenced from a single sample in a study of T cell changes during pregnancy in multiple sclerosis. The assay was immunoSEQ multiplex PCR, and TCRdb's table has in-frame clones only and misses some. The sample shows more than 35,000 clones, approximately 90% of them seen only once. Sequenced here: CD4+ T cells from peripheral blood mononuclear cells, sampled before pregnancy. These receptor sequences come from a female donor with multiple sclerosis, enrolled in a pregnancy study.

This chain uses TRBV10-1 with TRBJ2-6, with 7 bases matching TRBD2. The CDR3 loop spans 19 amino acids. V shed 9 bases and J 2 bases; nucleotides not matched to a gene: 19. Looked up from germline, CDR1 is WNHNN and CDR2 is SYGVQD (reference sequence). CDR3 nucleotides: TGCGCCAGTGGGGGGATCGGGGTGAGTGCGGGGGCTGGGGCCAACGTCCTGACTTTC. Amino acids: CASGGIGVSAGAGANVLTF.

The V and J genes are TRBV6-5 and TRBJ2-7; D is perhaps TRBD1 (6 bases). Germline V CDR1 and CDR2: MNHEY, SVGAGI. V lost 5 bases to trimming and J lost 4 bases, with 15 bases between them. This CDR3 comprises 14 residues. The CDR3 coding sequence is TGTGCCAGCAGTCGAAAGACAGGTCGGTACGAGCAGTACTTC. This codes for CASSRKTGRYEQYF.

CDR3 protein: CASSSSLGGRNNSPLHF. The CDR3 coding sequence is TGTGCCAGCAGCTCGAGCCTAGGGGGAAGGAATAATTCACCCCTCCACTTT. This sequence joins TRBV9 and TRBJ1-6, with a possible D match to TRBD1 (6 bases). Trimming took off 4 bases at V and 5 bases at J, with 19 bases between the two ends. Germline values: CDR1 SGDLS, CDR2 YYNGEE. The CDR3 has 17 amino acids.

V usage is TRBV5-5 and J usage is TRBJ1-2; 8 nucleotides align to TRBD1. This CDR3 is 15 amino acids long. V was clipped by 2 bases and J by 3 bases; unmatched bases: 6. Looked up from germline, CDR1 is SGHKS and CDR2 is YYEKEE (reference sequence). The CDR3 nucleotides are TGTGCCAGCAGCTTAGGACAGGGCCGCTACTATGGCTACACCTTC. Its protein is CASSLGQGRYYGYTF.

The J gene is TRBJ2-2, the V gene TRBV10-1; D remains ambiguous. Germline V gives CDR1 WNHNN, CDR2 SYGVQD (reference sequence). CDR3 length equals 14 residues. V lost 3 bases and J 4 bases, leaving 9 bases between the germline ends. The CDR3 DNA sequence: TGCGCCAGCAGTGACCCCGTCGGCACCGGGGAGCTGTTTTTT. It specifies CASSDPVGTGELFF.

The V call is TRBV5-1, the J call TRBJ1-2, with 7 bases lining up with TRBD1. The CDR3 runs to 15 residues. Germline assignment: CDR1 SGHRS and CDR2 YFSETQ. V lost 1 base, J lost 6 bases, and 9 bases stayed unmatched. CDR3 DNA: TGCGCCAGCAGCTTGTTGTTCGGACAGGCGAATGGCTACACCTTC. Its translation is CASSLLFGQANGYTF.

This chain links TRBV25-1 with TRBJ1-2, with D perhaps TRBD1 (6 bases). Per the germline V gene, CDR1 is MGHDK and CDR2 is SYGVNS. Trimming removed 8 bases from V and 6 bases from J, with 16 bases in between. The CDR3 contains 13 residues. CDR3 nucleotide sequence: TGTGCCAGCTCTCCTGGGGGGGGCAATGGCTACACCTTC. Its translation is CASSPGGGNGYTF.

This sequence joins TRBV2 and TRBJ1-4; D gene uncertain. The CDR3 contains 13 residues. Germline V CDR1 and CDR2: SNHLY, FYNNEI. V was shortened by 2 bases and J by 7 bases, with 8 bases between the two germline ends. The CDR3 DNA reads TGTGCCAGCAGTGAACGGGGTAGTGAAAAACTGTTTTTT. This encodes CASSERGSEKLFF.

This clone was counted between two and nine times. CDR3 loop: CASSWDRFEAFF. CDR3 nucleotides: TGTGCCAGCAGTTGGGACAGGTTTGAAGCTTTCTTT. V gene TRBV6-6 combines with J gene TRBJ1-1, with 8 bases fitting TRBD1. The trim removed 4 bases at V and 7 bases at J, leaving 2 bases unmatched. Per germline, CDR1 MNHNY and CDR2 SVGAGI (reference sequence). The CDR3 is made up of 12 amino acids.

The rearrangement uses TRBV4-2 and TRBJ2-1; a possible D gene is TRBD2 (7 bases). The ends were cut back, 6 bases at V and 2 bases at J, with 11 bases in the middle. Germline CDR1 LGHNA, CDR2 YNFKEQ. The CDR3 is 14 amino acids. For the CDR3, the DNA is TGTGCCAGCAGTTCGGGGGGCGCCTACAATGAGCAGTTCTTC. Translated: CASSSGGAYNEQFF.

The V gene is TRBV15, the J gene TRBJ2-7; 7 positions match TRBD1. Germline values: CDR1 LNHNV, CDR2 YYDKDF (reference sequence). The CDR3 is 12 residues long. The junction had 7 bases not matched to a gene; V was cut back by 3 bases and J by 11 bases. The CDR3, as DNA: TGTGCCACCAGCAGGACAACAGGGGTAGAGTACTTC. This translates into CATSRTTGVEYF.

The chain has TRBV5-1 and TRBJ2-1, with D possibly TRBD2 on 5 matching bases. Per germline, CDR1 SGHRS and CDR2 YFSETQ. Trimming took 5 bases from V and 12 from J, leaving 12 bases between them. The CDR3 consists of 11 residues. CDR3 protein: CASRSGELQFF. DNA of the CDR3: TGCGCCAGCAGATCCGGGGAGTTGCAGTTCTTC.

The V gene is TRBV7-2, the J gene TRBJ1-6, with D possibly being TRBD1 (5 bases). Per the germline V gene, CDR1 is SGHTA and CDR2 is FQGNSA. The ends were cut back, 4 bases at V and 7 bases at J, with 17 bases in the middle. CDR3 size: 16 residues. CDR3 sequence reads: CASSSPGGTVNSPLHF. CDR3 DNA sequence: TGTGCCAGCAGCTCCCCGGGCGGGACCGTCAATTCACCCCTCCACTTT. The full variable domain, rest sourced from reference TRBV7-2 and TRBJ1-6, is GAGVSQSPSNKVTEKGKDVELRCDPISGHTALYWYRQSLGQGLEFLIYFQGNSAPDKSGLPSDRFSAERTGGSVSTLTIQRTQQEDSAVYLCASSSPGGTVNSPLHFGNGTRLTVT.

The chain carries TRBV30 and TRBJ2-1; no clear D gene. Germline values: CDR1 GTSNPN, CDR2 SVGIG (reference sequence). Trimming took 5 bases from V and 11 from J, leaving 10 bases between them. This CDR3 has 10 amino acids. This CDR3 reads CAWSGAQQFF. CDR3 sequence (DNA): TGTGCCTGGTCGGGTGCCCAGCAGTTCTTC.